This entry features one T cell receptor (beta chain) sequence. The antigen is not known. These data come from a study of human thymus T cells. Study-wide findings and caveats: There appeared to be biased usage of V and J genes in thymic and blood repertoires. Thymic repertoires overlap heavily among unrelated individuals, related research has reported.

The data were produced by immunoSEQ multiplex PCR, yet TCRdb's version contains in-frame clones alone and is incomplete. The profile shows 55,000 to 85,000 clones, 95% of them singletons. The CDR3 length is 20 residues. CDR1 and CDR2 from the germline V gene are SGHDN and FVKESK. V was clipped by 2 bases and J by 3 bases; unmatched bases: 12. Corrective heart surgery yielded resections, and these provided the thymus tissue. Having corrective surgery for congenital heart defects, healthy Finnish infants were the ones who donated. The TCR comes from a girl less than two years old with a congenital heart defect but otherwise immunologically healthy. The V gene is TRBV14, the J gene TRBJ2-1; 14 positions match TRBD2. Sequenced: thymus tissue. In nucleotides, the CDR3 is TGTGCCAGCAGCCAAAGGGCACCGGGACTAGCGGGAGCCCTCTACAATGAGCAGTTCTTC. Translating gives CASSQRAPGLAGALYNEQFF. The full variable domain, its missing parts supplied by reference TRBV14 and TRBJ2-1, is EAGVTQFPSHSVIEKGQTVTLRCDPISGHDNLYWYRRVMGKEIKFLLHFVKESKQDESGMPNNRFLAERTGGTYSTLKVQPAELEDSGVYFCASSQRAPGLAGALYNEQFFGPGTRLTVL.